These 15 T cell receptor beta chains were sequenced from one sample in a study of shared clonotypes between healthy human individuals. Measured with immunoSEQ multiplex PCR; TCRdb has only the in-frame clones, and not every one. The sample consists of about 1.5 million clones, roughly 98% of them appearing once. Sequenced material: naive CD4+ T cells sorted from blood. Subset: CD45RA+ positively selected. These receptor sequences come from a man younger than 40 in good health.

This sequence joins TRBV19 and TRBJ2-2; 9 nucleotides line up with TRBD2. This CDR3 region has 15 residues. V was pared by 2 bases and J by 5 bases, with 3 bases of the junction left unmatched. Germline CDR1 and CDR2: LNHDA and SQIVND (reference sequence). The CDR3 reads CASSITGLATGELFF. CDR3 sequence (DNA): TGTGCCAGTAGTATAACGGGACTAGCTACCGGGGAGCTGTTTTTT.

This clone was detected once. This chain joins TRBV30 and TRBJ1-2; D perhaps matches TRBD1 (5 bases). This CDR3 has 14 amino acids. CDR1 and CDR2 (germline): GTSNPN, SVGIG (reference sequence). V was trimmed by 4 bases and J by 8 bases, leaving 20 bases between them. The CDR3 region has the DNA TGTGCCTGGACGGCGGCAGGGCGAAATAGGGGCTACACCTTC. Its protein is CAWTAAGRNRGYTF.

The CDR3 protein is CASKWLVGFGELFF. CDR3 DNA: TGTGCCAGCAAGTGGCTAGTCGGTTTTGGGGAGCTGTTTTTT. V and J are TRBV19 and TRBJ2-2; no clear D gene. V was clipped by 9 bases and J by 8 bases, with 19 bases between them. Germline assignment: CDR1 LNHDA and CDR2 SQIVND (reference sequence). This CDR3 is built from 14 residues.

The chain joins TRBV15 to TRBJ1-4; 10 bases match TRBD1. Germline V gives CDR1 LNHNV, CDR2 YYDKDF (reference sequence). The CDR3 is 15 residues long. V lost 5 bases and J lost 8; bases outside the gene matches: 8. In nucleotides, the CDR3 is TGTGCCACCAGCGAAGCGGGACAGGGGAGGGAAAAACTGTTTTTT. It specifies CATSEAGQGREKLFF.

The gene calls are TRBV9 and TRBJ2-1; D possibly uses TRBD1 or TRBD2 (5 bases each). With 0 bases removed from V and 4 bases from J, the gap between germline ends came to 23 bases. CDR1 and CDR2 (germline): SGDLS, YYNGEE. The CDR3 length is 19 residues. CDR3 in DNA: TGTGCCAGCAGCGTAGTCGGTCGGGACCTAAGCCTGGGATACAATGAGCAGTTCTTC. It specifies CASSVVGRDLSLGYNEQFF. Together with reference TRBV9 and TRBJ2-1, the CDR3 gives the full variable domain: DSGVTQTPKHLITATGQRVTLRCSPRSGDLSVYWYQQSLDQGLQFLIQYYNGEERAKGNILERFSAQQFPDLHSELNLSSLELGDSALYFCASSVVGRDLSLGYNEQFFGPGTRLTVL.

V usage is TRBV19 and J usage is TRBJ2-7; TRBD1 matches 7 bases. The CDR3 sequence is 16 residues long. From germline, CDR1 is LNHDA and CDR2 SQIVND (reference sequence). The ends lost 4 bases at V and 3 bases at J; junction bases unmatched: 12. This CDR3 reads CASSTRRQGTIYEQYF. The CDR3 DNA sequence: TGTGCCAGTAGTACCCGACGACAGGGAACAATCTACGAGCAGTACTTC.

This rearrangement joins TRBV28 to TRBJ2-2; D is unclear. With 5 bases removed from V and 3 bases from J, the gap between germline ends came to 13 bases. The CDR3 contains 15 residues. In germline, CDR1 is MDHEN, CDR2 SYDVKM. CDR3 coding DNA: TGTGCCAGCAGTCTGGACCGAAGGGACACCGGGGAGCTGTTTTTT. Its translation: CASSLDRRDTGELFF.

This chain uses TRBV7-9 with TRBJ2-3; 10 nucleotides match TRBD2. CDR3 size: 16 residues. V trimming: 4 bases; J trimming: 3 bases; junction bases outside the gene matches: 7. CDR1 is SEHNR, CDR2 FQNEAQ, per germline (reference sequence). The CDR3 DNA sequence: TGTGCCAGCAGCTACGCTAGCGGGAGAGCAACAGATACGCAGTATTTT. It codes for CASSYASGRATDTQYF. The entire variable domain, with the rest obtained from reference TRBV7-9 and TRBJ2-3, is as follows: DTGVSQNPRHKITKRGQNVTFRCDPISEHNRLYWYRQTLGQGPEFLTYFQNEAQLEKSRLLSDRFSAERPKGSFSTLEIQRTEQGDSAMYLCASSYASGRATDTQYFGPGTRLTVL.

The V gene is TRBV7-8, the J gene TRBJ1-2; no reliable D call. Germline assignment: CDR1 SGHVS and CDR2 FQNEAQ. The CDR3 length is 14 residues. Trimming shortened V by 3 bases and J by 5 bases, and 13 bases separated the two germline ends. CDR3: CASSFRRQLYGYTF. The CDR3 DNA follows: TGTGCCAGCAGCTTTAGACGCCAGCTGTATGGCTACACCTTC.

The rearrangement joins TRBV30 to TRBJ2-1, with a tentative D call TRBD1 (6 bases). The V and J ends lost 8 bases and 4 bases respectively, with 15 bases between them. This CDR3 is built from 13 residues. Germline V gene data show CDR1 as GTSNPN and CDR2 as SVGIG (reference sequence). This CDR3 reads CARNSQGYNEQFF. As DNA, the CDR3 is TGTGCCAGAAACTCACAGGGTTACAATGAGCAGTTCTTC.

The rearrangement joins TRBV4-1 to TRBJ1-1; unclear D gene. The CDR3 covers 13 residues. The germline CDR1 and CDR2 sequences are MGHRA and YSYEKL. Trimming cost V 1 base and J 4 bases, with 7 bases left between them. CDR3: CASSQAAPTEAFF. CDR3 nucleotide sequence: TGCGCCAGCAGCCAAGCAGCACCCACTGAAGCTTTCTTT.

The chain employs TRBV4-3 and TRBJ1-2; possible D gene TRBD1, 6 bases. The CDR3 length is 16 residues. Germline-derived CDR1 and CDR2 are LGHNA and YSLEER. Trimming shortened V by 0 bases and J by 5 bases, and 16 bases separated the two germline ends. CDR3 nucleotide sequence: TGCGCCAGCAGCCAAGATTTACGTGGGGGCCCTTATGGCTACACCTTC. Amino acids: CASSQDLRGGPYGYTF.

Points on this clone: The same CDR3 arises from other DNA sequences in this sample as well. CDR3 nucleotide sequence: TGTGCCAGCAGCTTGCCGGGACAGGGGTACAATGAGCAGTTCTTC. Translation: CASSLPGQGYNEQFF. The chain links TRBV5-4 to TRBJ2-1; 10 bases are shared with TRBD1. The CDR3 is 15 amino acids. The J segment lost 4 bases and the V segment lost 1 base, leaving 2 bases of the junction unmatched. Germline-derived CDR1 and CDR2 are SGHNT and YYREEE (reference sequence).

The V and J genes are TRBV9 and TRBJ2-7, with D perhaps matching TRBD2 (5 bases). There are 20 residues in the CDR3. CDR1 and CDR2 from the germline V gene are SGDLS and YYNGEE. V dropped 0 bases and J dropped 2 bases, with 27 bases sitting between them. In nucleotides, the CDR3 is TGTGCCAGCAGCGTAGTCGCCCCGCCCACGTCCAGGTCCGGGGCCTACGAGCAGTACTTC. It specifies CASSVVAPPTSRSGAYEQYF.

The gene calls are TRBV27 and TRBJ2-3; 8 bases agree with TRBD2. V trimming: 7 bases; J trimming: 4 bases; junction bases outside the gene matches: 7. Germline V gene sequence: CDR1 MNHEY, CDR2 SMNVEV (reference sequence). This CDR3 has 14 residues. CDR3: CASIGRARADTQYF. Here the CDR3 DNA reads TGTGCCAGCATCGGGAGGGCTAGGGCAGATACGCAGTATTTT.